These T cell receptor beta chains were read from a single sample in a study of blood T cell repertoires in COVID-19. The protocol was immunoSEQ multiplex PCR, while the TCRdb copy is restricted to in-frame clones and leaves out a portion. The sample consists of some 96,000 clones, around nine tenths of them appearing once. Specimen: peripheral blood. The receptor set was obtained from a man at least 80 years old with acute or convalescent COVID-19. Each CDR3 is given with its conserved first and last residue. Fields, in order: clone size, J gene, D gene, V gene, CDR3 DNA, CDR3 protein. D genes are given only for firm matches. Size is stated for part of the rows, as once, few or many counts, or as a class when the clone is expanded.

once	TRBJ2-1	TRBD1	TRBV7-3	TGTGCCAGCAGCCCACCTGGGACAGGAGGTCTGTTCTTC	CASSPPGTGGLFF
-	TRBJ2-5	-	TRBV7-9	TGTGCCAGCAGCCCAGGGGAAGAGACCCAGTACTTC	CASSPGEETQYF
-	TRBJ2-5	TRBD1	TRBV24-1	TGTGCCACCAGTGATAACGGACAGGGACAAGAGACCCAGTACTTC	CATSDNGQGQETQYF
few	TRBJ2-5	-	TRBV7-9	TGTGCCAGCAGCTCCTCGTATGAGACCCAGTACTTC	CASSSSYETQYF
-	TRBJ2-4	TRBD1	TRBV19	TGTGCCAGTAGTGTTGGACAGGGGGGAAACATTCAGTACTTC	CASSVGQGGNIQYF
-	TRBJ2-1	TRBD2	TRBV7-2	TGTGCCAGCAGCGCCACTAGCGGGAGGACGAGTGAGCAGTTCTTC	CASSATSGRTSEQFF
-	TRBJ2-1	-	TRBV11-3	TGTGCCAGCAGCTTTTCCGGGACTCCCGACAATGAGCAGTTCTTC	CASSFSGTPDNEQFF
-	TRBJ2-3	TRBD1	TRBV4-3	TGCGCCAGCAGCCAGGGGACAGGGTTTAGCACAGATACGCAGTATTTT	CASSQGTGFSTDTQYF
-	TRBJ2-3	TRBD1	TRBV5-5	TGTGCCAGCAGCAGGACAGGGGATTTAGATACGCAGTATTTT	CASSRTGDLDTQYF
-	TRBJ2-3	TRBD1	TRBV19	TGTGCCAGTAGTATCGGACAGGGCGGTGAAGATACGCAGTATTTT	CASSIGQGGEDTQYF
-	TRBJ2-1	TRBD2	TRBV6-2/TRBV6-3	TGTGCCAGCAGTACCGGGACTAGCGGGAGTAATGAGCAGTTCTTC	CASSTGTSGSNEQFF
-	TRBJ2-3	-	TRBV5-4	TGTGCCAGCAGCTTCCTAGCCGGGCCAACAGATACGCAGTATTTT	CASSFLAGPTDTQYF
-	TRBJ1-4	-	TRBV19	TGTGCCAGTAGCATGGGGAGGGAGGCTGAAAAACTGTTTTTT	CASSMGREAEKLFF
-	TRBJ2-3	TRBD2	TRBV9	TGTGCCAGCAGCCCTTCTAGCGGTCTCACAGATACGCAGTATTTT	CASSPSSGLTDTQYF
-	TRBJ1-2	-	TRBV30	TGTGCCTGGAAGGGGACAAGGTCGCCGGGAGGCTACACCTTC	CAWKGTRSPGGYTF
-	TRBJ2-7	-	TRBV4-3	TGCGCCAGCAGCCAAGAGAGACAGACCCCCTACGAGCAGTACTTC	CASSQERQTPYEQYF
-	TRBJ2-7	TRBD2	TRBV3-1/TRBV3-2	TGTGCCAGCAGCCATTGGACTAGCGGGAGCGCGCAGTACTTC	CASSHWTSGSAQYF
-	TRBJ2-3	TRBD2	TRBV27	TGTGCCAGCAGTTTGCGACCGATCGCGGGAGGACCAGATACGCAGTATTTT	CASSLRPIAGGPDTQYF
-	TRBJ1-5	TRBD1	TRBV6-5	TGTGCCAGCAGTTCCCCAGGGGGTCAGCCCCAGCATTTT	CASSSPGGQPQHF
-	TRBJ1-1	TRBD1	TRBV7-2	TGTGCCAGCAGCTTAGGTACAGGGGGCTATCAATCAGCTTTCTTT	CASSLGTGGYQSAFF
-	TRBJ1-2	-	TRBV29-1	TGCAGCGCAGAGAGACGACAGTTAGCTAACTATGGCTACACCTTC	CSAERRQLANYGYTF
-	TRBJ1-3	-	TRBV7-2	TGTGCCAGCGAGTTTGGTTCTCGGGTCTCTGGAAACACCATATATTTT	CASEFGSRVSGNTIYF
-	TRBJ2-2	-	TRBV2	TGTGCCGGCAGTGATGAGAAGCAGAACACCGGGGAGCTGTTTTTT	CAGSDEKQNTGELFF
-	TRBJ2-7	TRBD1	TRBV10-3	TGTGCCATGGCGGGACAGGGCTCCTACGAGCAGTACTTC	CAMAGQGSYEQYF
-	TRBJ2-1	TRBD2	TRBV20-1	TGCAGTGCTAGATCGGGGACTAGCCCGTTCTTC	CSARSGTSPFF
once	TRBJ2-2	-	TRBV6-5	TGTGCCAGCAGTTACATGACTGGGGAGCTGTTTTTT	CASSYMTGELFF
-	TRBJ2-1	-	TRBV7-3	TGTGCCAGCAGCTTAATTCAGGGCAATGAGCAGTTCTTC	CASSLIQGNEQFF